The 27 T cell receptor beta chains given below trace back to one sample, sequenced in a study of blood T cell repertoires in COVID-19. Here immunoSEQ multiplex PCR was the method, and the copy in TCRdb shows in-frame clones only, minus some. The data show about 160,000 clones, with more than 75% seen just once and 8.3% held by the top ten. The specimen sequenced was peripheral blood. All receptors derive from a woman aged 60-75 years with COVID-19, enrolled during active disease.

The chain has TRBV19 and TRBJ1-1; 8 nucleotides match TRBD1. Germline-derived CDR1 and CDR2 are LNHDA and SQIVND (reference sequence). The CDR3 consists of 17 residues. Trimming took 3 bases from V and 1 from J; bases not matched to a gene: 10. CDR3 amino acids: CASSISAGGFGNTEAFF. CDR3 sequence (DNA): TGTGCCAGTAGTATTTCGGCAGGGGGCTTTGGGAACACTGAAGCTTTCTTT.

This chain joins TRBV3-1 (or the pseudogene TRBV3-2) and TRBJ1-2, with D unclear. Germline loops: CDR1 LGHDT, CDR2 YNNKEL (reference sequence). Trimming left V 3 bases short and J 5 bases short, with 4 bases between. The CDR3 is 11 amino acids. The CDR3 here is CASSHQYGYTF. The CDR3 coding sequence is TGTGCCAGCAGCCACCAATATGGCTACACCTTC.

This rearrangement joins TRBV6-4 to TRBJ2-2; D possibly corresponds to TRBD1 (6 bases). Germline CDR1 MRHNA, CDR2 SNTAGT. V was pared by 4 bases and J by 7 bases, with 13 bases between. The CDR3 has 14 residues. CDR3 DNA: TGTGCCAGCAGTGGCTCCAGGGGCGACGGGGAGCTGTTTTTT. Translation gives CASSGSRGDGELFF.

The rearrangement uses TRBV21-1 and TRBJ2-7; the table's D call of TRBD1 was not tested on the DNA. TRBV21-1 is recorded as a pseudogene. The CDR3 is made up of 19 amino acids. The CDR3 sequence is CASSKGLYSGTGDYYEQYV. CDR3 DNA sequence: TGTGCCAGCAGCAAAGGGTTATATAGCGGGACAGGGGATTACTACGAGCAGTACGTC.

The CDR3 nucleotides read TGTGCCAGCAGTTACTCCCCTACAGTTGGAAACACCATATATTTT. Translating gives CASSYSPTVGNTIYF. The chain carries TRBV6-5 and TRBJ1-3, with D unclear. Trimming shortened V by 0 bases and J by 3 bases, and 9 bases separated the two germline ends. The CDR3 spans 15 residues. CDR1 MNHEY and CDR2 SVGAGI come from the germline V gene.

The chain uses TRBV7-9 and TRBJ2-1, with D hard to call. Germline V CDR1 and CDR2: SEHNR, FQNEAQ (reference sequence). V was clipped by 7 bases and J by 5 bases, with 12 bases between them. This CDR3 contains 13 residues. Here the CDR3 reads CASNLNRDNEQFF. CDR3 bases: TGTGCCAGCAACCTAAACCGGGACAATGAGCAGTTCTTC.

The chain combines TRBV5-4 with TRBJ1-6; D is perhaps TRBD1 (6 bases). Trimming shortened V by 4 bases and J by 0 bases, and 20 bases separated the two germline ends. The germline CDR1 and CDR2 sequences are SGHNT and YYREEE (reference sequence). The CDR3 totals 19 residues. The CDR3 loop reads CASSRVSTGASSYNSPLHF. For the CDR3, the DNA is TGTGCCAGCAGCCGCGTCTCGACAGGCGCGAGCTCCTATAATTCACCCCTCCACTTT.

This rearrangement joins TRBV19 to TRBJ1-4; D possibly corresponds to TRBD1 (5 bases). Between the trimmed V and J ends, which lost 3 bases and 5 bases, there was a span of 10 bases. Germline V gene lookup returns CDR1 LNHDA and CDR2 SQIVND (reference sequence). The CDR3 loop spans 14 amino acids. DNA for the CDR3: TGTGCCAGTAGTATGGGAGGGACCAATGAAAAACTGTTTTTT. It codes for CASSMGGTNEKLFF.

The gene calls are TRBV11-2 and TRBJ1-5; 8 bases align to TRBD1. Per germline, CDR1 SGHAT and CDR2 FQNNGV. The V and J ends lost 5 bases and 6 bases, in that order; junction bases with no gene match: 9. CDR3 length: 15 residues. The CDR3 loop is CASSPGQGAGQPQHF. The CDR3 DNA sequence: TGTGCCAGCAGCCCCGGGCAGGGGGCTGGTCAGCCCCAGCATTTT.

A single count supports this clone. This rearrangement joins TRBV18 to TRBJ2-7, with D tentatively TRBD2 (5 bases). V gave up 5 bases and J gave up 7 bases, with 15 bases separating them. The CDR3 sequence is 13 residues long. Per the germline V gene, CDR1 is KGHSH and CDR2 is LQKENI. The CDR3 loop reads CASSEGVGGEQYV. Written as DNA, the CDR3 is TGTGCCAGCTCAGAGGGAGTAGGTGGAGAGCAGTACGTC.

The chain combines TRBV19 with TRBJ1-4, with 7 bases lining up with TRBD1. CDR1 and CDR2 from the germline V gene are LNHDA and SQIVND (reference sequence). The ends lost 5 bases at V and 8 bases at J; junction bases unmatched: 5. This CDR3 has 13 amino acids. The CDR3 region is CASSQQGREKLFF. CDR3 nucleotides: TGTGCCAGTAGTCAACAGGGGCGCGAAAAACTGTTTTTT.

The gene calls are TRBV20-1 and TRBJ1-5; no clear D. Deletions cut 3 bases from V and 4 bases from J, with 16 bases between. Germline V CDR1 and CDR2: DFQATT, SNEGSKA (reference sequence). The CDR3 length is 15 residues. The CDR3 here is CSASPFGRLNQPQHF. The CDR3 DNA reads as TGCAGTGCTAGTCCCTTTGGGCGCCTAAATCAGCCCCAGCATTTT.

The chain is built from TRBV2 and TRBJ1-6, with TRBD1 as a possible D gene (5 bases). CDR3 length equals 14 residues. V gave up 5 bases and J gave up 10 bases, with 15 bases separating them. Germline assignment: CDR1 SNHLY and CDR2 FYNNEI. CDR3 coding DNA: TGTGCCAGCAGTCGGCAGGGTGGTGTATCACCCCTCCACTTT. Its protein is CASSRQGGVSPLHF.

The chain's CDR3 is CAISGQGDYEQYF. The CDR3 nucleotides read TGTGCCATCAGTGGACAGGGAGACTACGAGCAGTACTTC. V and J are TRBV10-3 and TRBJ2-7; 7 bases align to TRBD1. The CDR3 consists of 13 residues. Trimming cost V 4 bases and J 3 bases; bases outside gene matches: 3. Per germline, CDR1 ENHRY and CDR2 SYGVKD.

The V and J genes are TRBV2 and TRBJ2-5, with D tentatively TRBD1 (6 bases). Germline CDR1 is SNHLY and CDR2 is FYNNEI. V was trimmed by 7 bases and J by 2 bases, leaving 11 bases between them. The CDR3 extends over 13 amino acids. The CDR3 spells CASNRDTQETQYF. The CDR3 coding sequence is TGTGCCAGCAACCGGGACACACAAGAGACCCAGTACTTC.

The gene calls are TRBV18 and TRBJ1-3, with no clear D. CDR3 length: 16 amino acids. The V gene's germline CDR1 is KGHSH and CDR2 LQKENI. V was clipped by 1 base and J by 3 bases, with 13 bases between them. CDR3 DNA: TGTGCCAGCTCACCACGAGGGCAAAGCCGTGGAAACACCATATATTTT. This translates into CASSPRGQSRGNTIYF.

CDR3 loop: CARGSGDRIYNEQFF. The DNA for the CDR3 is TGTGCCAGGGGAAGCGGGGATAGGATTTACAATGAGCAGTTCTTC. V is TRBV6-4 and J is TRBJ2-1; 7 nucleotides agree with TRBD2. CDR1 and CDR2 (germline): MRHNA, SNTAGT. The CDR3 length is 15 residues. The V and J ends lost 9 bases and 4 bases, in that order; junction bases with no gene match: 12.

For this clone: At one boundary the junction diverges from the germline segment, which might be a read error. The chain employs TRBV29-1 and TRBJ2-1; 7 bases line up with TRBD2. Per germline, CDR1 SQVTM and CDR2 ANQGSEA. This CDR3 has 10 residues. DNA of the CDR3: TGTGGCGGGGGCTACAATGAGCAGTTCTTC. Residues: CGGGYNEQFF.

The V and J genes are TRBV6-5 and TRBJ1-1; 12 positions agree with TRBD1. The CDR3 covers 16 residues. Germline CDR1 MNHEY, CDR2 SVGAGI. The junction had 4 bases not matched to a gene; V was cut back by 2 bases and J by 3 bases. CDR3: CASSYGTGGEYTEAFF. For the CDR3, the DNA is TGTGCCAGCAGTTACGGGACAGGGGGCGAATACACTGAAGCTTTCTTT.

This clone was seen a few times. The chain has TRBV7-9 and TRBJ1-5, with 7 bases fitting TRBD1. The CDR3 length is 15 residues. Germline V lookup: CDR1 SEHNR, CDR2 FQNEAQ (reference sequence). Unmatched junction bases numbered 7, after V lost 5 bases and J lost 3 bases. Here the CDR3 DNA reads TGTGCCAGCAGCACCCGACAGGGCTCCAATCAGCCCCAGCATTTT. Amino acid sequence: CASSTRQGSNQPQHF.

This rearrangement joins TRBV19 to TRBJ1-2, with D unclear. Trimming shortened V by 3 bases and J by 7 bases, and 9 bases separated the two germline ends. This CDR3 spans 12 amino acids. Germline V gene sequence: CDR1 LNHDA, CDR2 SQIVND (reference sequence). The CDR3 here is CASSIGGFGYTF. CDR3 coding DNA: TGTGCCAGTAGTATTGGAGGGTTTGGCTACACCTTC.

V is TRBV2 and J is TRBJ1-1, with 10 bases matching TRBD1. With V trimmed by 6 bases and J by 2 bases, 3 bases remained unmatched. The germline CDR1 and CDR2 sequences are SNHLY and FYNNEI. The CDR3 runs to 14 residues. The CDR3 reads CASRDRGINTEAFF. The CDR3 bases are TGTGCCAGCAGGGACAGGGGGATTAACACTGAAGCTTTCTTT.

The gene calls are TRBV5-8 and TRBJ1-2; 9 nucleotides align to TRBD1. Germline V CDR1 and CDR2: SGHTS, YDEGEE. The CDR3 totals 15 residues. The trim removed 5 bases at V and 0 bases at J, leaving 5 bases unmatched. The CDR3 sequence: CASRSTGGANYGYTF. CDR3 nucleotide sequence: TGTGCCAGCAGGTCGACAGGGGGAGCTAACTATGGCTACACCTTC.

The gene calls are TRBV7-8 and TRBJ2-3; 7 positions agree with TRBD2. The CDR3 covers 18 residues. V lost 4 bases, J lost 0 bases, and 13 bases stayed unmatched. Germline loops: CDR1 SGHVS, CDR2 FQNEAQ. CDR3 region: CASSSLPGLAASTDTQYF. The CDR3 DNA sequence: TGTGCCAGCAGCTCCTTACCCGGCCTAGCGGCTAGCACAGATACGCAGTATTTT.

The chain is built from TRBV24-1 and TRBJ1-2; D is uncertain. Looked up from germline, CDR1 is KGHDR and CDR2 is SFDVKD. V dropped 3 bases and J dropped 1 base, with 8 bases sitting between them. The CDR3 consists of 14 residues. The CDR3, as DNA: TGTGCCACCAGTGATGGGCTATTTAACTATGGCTACACCTTC. Translated, it gives CATSDGLFNYGYTF.

This clone appeared once. The chain combines TRBV7-2 with TRBJ1-1, with D unresolved. Germline V gene data show CDR1 as SGHTA and CDR2 as FQGNSA. This CDR3 spans 13 amino acids. V lost 2 bases and J 1 base, leaving 5 bases between the germline ends. CDR3 nucleotide sequence: TGTGCCAGCAGCTTAAACGGGAACACTGAAGCTTTCTTT. Residues: CASSLNGNTEAFF. The variable domain in full, completed from reference TRBV7-2 and TRBJ1-1, reads GAGVSQSPSNKVTEKGKDVELRCDPISGHTALYWYRQSLGQGLEFLIYFQGNSAPDKSGLPSDRFSAERTGGSVSTLTIQRTQQEDSAVYLCASSLNGNTEAFFGQGTRLTVV.

This chain links TRBV12-3 or TRBV12-4 with TRBJ1-2; TRBD1 might be the D (6 bases). The ends were cut back, 5 bases at V and 4 bases at J, with 11 bases in the middle. This CDR3 is 13 amino acids long. In DNA form, the CDR3 reads TGTGCCAGCAGTCGGACAGCTACCTATGGCTACACCTTC. Encoded protein: CASSRTATYGYTF.